This TCR beta chain was found in a study of technical replicates of blood from several donors (dated by TCRdb to about 2017). Trimming removed 3 bases from V and 1 base from J; the gene matches leave 0 bases unexplained. The germline V gene supplies CDR1 SGHVS and CDR2 FQNEAQ. Including the terminal cysteine and phenylalanine, the CDR3 comprises 14 residues. Only the CDR3 region is kept as DNA, spanning 42 bases read in frame from base 1. Library generation was performed with the immunoSEQ multiplex PCR assay. Entries here come from immuneACCESS through TCRdb and include only in-frame sequences with V and J called. Some clones fail to appear in such tables; in the studies checked, an unresolved V gene covers under half of the shortfall, and the cause of the remainder is unknown. This sample has roughly 100,000 clones in its table, and about 94% of those were observed once. The ten largest clones add up to around 0.24% of the sample.

As regards this clone: The antigen it binds to is not known. Base qualities are not recorded, but no much larger clone differs from it by a single base.

This TCR derives from a human donor in good health. The sequencing sample was made of T cells isolated from PBMCs. The chain joins TRBV7-8 to TRBJ2-3, and 8 junction bases match TRBD2. DNA sequence: TGTGCCAGCAGCTTTAGCGGGGGCACAGATACGCAGTATTTT. Its protein product is CASSFSGGTDTQYF.